What follows are 18 T cell receptor beta chains derived from one specimen sequenced in a study of T cells after yellow fever vaccination. MiXCR was run by TCRdb on the 5' RACE reads, yielding one entry per CDR3 protein. Of about 320,000 distinct CDR3 sequences listed, about 4.5% are singletons. The specimen comprised PBMCs, sampled 15 days after the yellow fever booster vaccination. Receptors originate from a man aged 18 to 30 who received the YFV17D yellow fever vaccine.

This clonotype was recorded at least ten times. The chain employs TRBV5-1 and TRBJ2-3, with D perhaps matching TRBD1 (6 bases). Germline V lookup: CDR1 SGHRS, CDR2 YFSETQ. CDR3 length: 14 residues. V was pared by 4 bases and J by 4 bases, with 13 bases between. The CDR3 DNA reads as TGCGCCAGCAGCCTGGAAGGACAGTCAGATACGCAGTATTTT. The encoded protein is CASSLEGQSDTQYF. Full variable domain (remainder filled in from reference TRBV5-1 and TRBJ2-3): KAGVTQTPRYLIKTRGQQVTLSCSPISGHRSVSWYQQTPGQGLQFLFEYFSETQRNKGNFPGRFSGRQFSNSRSEMNVSTLELGDSALYLCASSLEGQSDTQYFGPGTRLTVL.

This clonotype was recorded many times. The chain links TRBV4-3 to TRBJ2-7; the match to TRBD1 covers 7 bases. CDR1 and CDR2 from the germline V gene are LGHNA and YSLEER. After removal of 2 bases from V and 2 bases from J, the junction contained 9 bases not matched to a gene. The CDR3 consists of 16 residues. The CDR3 DNA reads as TGCGCCAGCAGCCAAAGTGAAGACGGGACAGCCTACGAGCAGTACTTC. This codes for CASSQSEDGTAYEQYF.

Only a few counts were recorded for this clonotype. This chain joins TRBV28 and TRBJ2-2; TRBD2 agrees at 9 bases. Germline CDR1 MDHEN, CDR2 SYDVKM. V was clipped by 5 bases and J by 8 bases; unmatched bases: 21. This CDR3 region has 19 residues. The DNA for the CDR3 is TGTGCCAGCAGTCACGGGCAATTAGCGGGGGCCCCCTACGAGGGGGAGCTGTTTTTT. The encoded protein is CASSHGQLAGAPYEGELFF.

This chain connects TRBV20-1 to TRBJ2-3; D tentatively reads TRBD1 or TRBD2 (5 bases each). The CDR3 is 12 residues long. CDR1 DFQATT and CDR2 SNEGSKA come from the germline V gene (reference sequence). Trimming stripped 3 bases from V and 7 bases from J, with 11 bases between. This CDR3 is CSARGVSNTQYF. The CDR3 DNA sequence: TGCAGTGCTAGGGGGGTCTCAAATACGCAGTATTTT.

The chain is built from TRBV20-1 and TRBJ2-5; D may be TRBD1 (6 bases). The CDR3 spans 15 residues. Germline lookup yields CDR1 DFQATT and CDR2 SNEGSKA (reference sequence). V was pared by 3 bases and J by 4 bases, with 18 bases between. CDR3 in amino acids: CSARVSKGDLETQYF. CDR3 bases: TGCAGTGCTAGGGTGTCGAAGGGGGATCTAGAGACCCAGTACTTC.

This chain uses TRBV21-1 with TRBJ2-7; the DNA was not used to check the table's D call, TRBD1. TRBV21-1 is recorded as a pseudogene. This CDR3 comprises 14 residues. The CDR3 nucleotides read TGTGCCAGCAGCTACCCGGGGCAATCCTACGAGCAGTACTTC. This encodes CASSYPGQSYEQYF.

This clonotype was seen repeatedly, ten times or more. The chain uses TRBV7-9 and TRBJ1-3; no reliable D call. This CDR3 region has 12 residues. The germline gives CDR1 SEHNR, CDR2 FQNEAQ (reference sequence). V lost 2 bases and J 4 bases, leaving 3 bases between the germline ends. The CDR3 loop is CASSLHGNTIYF. The DNA of the CDR3 is TGTGCCAGCAGCTTACACGGAAACACCATATATTTT. The whole variable domain, remainder taken from reference TRBV7-9 and TRBJ1-3, is DTGVSQNPRHKITKRGQNVTFRCDPISEHNRLYWYRQTLGQGPEFLTYFQNEAQLEKSRLLSDRFSAERPKGSFSTLEIQRTEQGDSAMYLCASSLHGNTIYFGEGSWLTVV.

The V gene is TRBV6-1, the J gene TRBJ1-5, with D possibly matching TRBD1 (6 bases). Germline loops: CDR1 MNHNS, CDR2 SASEGT. The CDR3 loop spans 17 amino acids. Trimming left V 3 bases short and J 1 base short, with 16 bases between. Here the CDR3 DNA reads TGTGCCAGCAGTGATGCCGAGAGGGGGAAAAGCAATCAGCCCCAGCATTTT. It yields the protein CASSDAERGKSNQPQHF.

This clonotype showed up many times. The J gene is TRBJ2-7, the V gene TRBV20-1, with no clear D. Germline-derived CDR1 and CDR2 are DFQATT and SNEGSKA (reference sequence). Trimming took off 0 bases at V and 0 bases at J, with 9 bases between the two ends. The CDR3 covers 14 residues. The CDR3 region has the DNA TGCAGTGCTAGAGATCCCCCTAGCTCCTACGAGCAGTACGTC. This translates into CSARDPPSSYEQYV.

This clonotype has at least ten counts. V and J are TRBV7-2 and TRBJ1-2, with no clear D. CDR3 length equals 12 residues. Per germline, CDR1 SGHTA and CDR2 FQGNSA. Trimming shortened V by 5 bases and J by 8 bases, and 12 bases separated the two germline ends. CDR3 in amino acids: CASSPISGGYTF. The CDR3, as DNA: TGTGCCAGCAGCCCGATCTCGGGGGGCTACACCTTC.

This clonotype was seen many times. The V gene is TRBV15, the J gene TRBJ2-3; D remains ambiguous. The length of the CDR3 is 16 residues. V lost 3 bases and J 3 bases, leaving 16 bases between the germline ends. Germline V lookup: CDR1 LNHNV, CDR2 YYDKDF (reference sequence). The CDR3 DNA reads as TGTGCCACCAGCAGGCGAAGGGCAGGTCAGACAGATACGCAGTATTTT. It yields the protein CATSRRRAGQTDTQYF.

The chain carries TRBV20-1 and TRBJ2-5; D gene unclear. CDR1 is DFQATT, CDR2 SNEGSKA, per germline (reference sequence). V was clipped by 0 bases and J by 9 bases, with 11 bases between them. The CDR3 consists of 12 residues. For the CDR3, the DNA is TGCAGTGCTAGAGATCTTGGGGTGGCCCAGTACTTC. This encodes CSARDLGVAQYF.

In its sample, this clonotype was seen a few times. V is TRBV6-1 and J is TRBJ1-2; weak D call: TRBD1 (5 bases). This CDR3 is 12 amino acids long. Germline values: CDR1 MNHNS, CDR2 SASEGT. The V and J ends lost 5 bases and 10 bases respectively, with 14 bases between them. The CDR3 reads CASSPGRLNYTF. Written as DNA, the CDR3 is TGTGCCAGCAGTCCGGGACGGCTCAACTACACCTTC.

This clonotype was detected only a few times. The chain recombines TRBV9 with TRBJ1-5; D not resolved. V lost 0 bases and J lost 0, with 7 bases in between. The length of the CDR3 is 15 residues. The germline V gene has CDR1 SGDLS and CDR2 YYNGEE. The DNA for the CDR3 is TGTGCCAGCAGCGTAGAAGGAGGTAGCAATCAGCCCCAGCATTTT. Amino acid sequence: CASSVEGGSNQPQHF.

This chain joins TRBV7-8 and TRBJ2-5; the match to TRBD2 covers 7 bases. The CDR3 is 16 amino acids. Germline CDR1 is SGHVS and CDR2 is FQNEAQ. After removal of 1 base from V and 0 bases from J, the junction contained 5 bases not matched to a gene. CDR3 DNA sequence: TGTGCCAGCAGCTTAGAGGTCGGGGGGAACCAAGAGACCCAGTACTTC. Translated: CASSLEVGGNQETQYF.

This clonotype was seen only a few times. The chain couples TRBV21-1 to TRBJ2-7; the table gives TRBD2 as D, unverified against the DNA. TRBV21-1 is a recognized pseudogene. This CDR3 has 15 amino acids. In nucleotides, the CDR3 is TGTGCCAGCAGCAAAGAGGGCACGGGAGCCTACGAGCAGTACTTC. Its protein product is CASSKEGTGAYEQYF.

Only a few counts were recorded for this clonotype. The CDR3 sequence: CSASGGAANEQFF. The CDR3 DNA reads TGCAGTGCTAGCGGGGGGGCCGCAAATGAGCAGTTCTTC. The chain carries TRBV20-1 and TRBJ2-1, with 8 bases fitting TRBD2. J lost 7 bases, V lost 3 bases, and 5 bases had no gene match. This CDR3 is built from 13 residues. From germline, CDR1 is DFQATT and CDR2 SNEGSKA (reference sequence).

This CDR3 reads CASSPGTGDYEQYV. The CDR3 nucleotides read TGCGCCAGCAGCCCAGGGACAGGGGATTACGAGCAGTACGTC. This sequence joins TRBV5-1 and TRBJ2-7; 10 positions agree with TRBD1. V dropped 4 bases and J dropped 4; count of bases not matched to a gene: 5. Germline CDR1 is SGHRS and CDR2 is YFSETQ. The CDR3 extends over 14 amino acids.